The 31 T cell receptor beta chains below come from one sample, sequenced in a study of shared clonotypes between healthy human individuals. TCRdb keeps only in-frame clones here, not all; method: immunoSEQ multiplex PCR. The table records some 580,000 clones, less than 98% of them present only once. What was sequenced was naive CD4+ T cells sorted from blood. Subset reported: CD45RA+ positively selected. These TCRs come from a woman in her thirties in good health.

The V call is TRBV29-1, the J call TRBJ2-3, with 8 bases fitting TRBD2. The CDR3 is 14 amino acids. Per germline, CDR1 SQVTM and CDR2 ANQGSEA. With V trimmed by 4 bases and J by 5 bases, 8 bases remained unmatched. The CDR3 sequence: CSVGLALAGDTQYF. The CDR3 coding sequence is TGCAGCGTTGGACTAGCGTTAGCTGGAGATACGCAGTATTTT.

The V call is TRBV7-9, the J call TRBJ1-4; TRBD1 agrees at 8 bases. CDR3 length equals 17 residues. Trimming at V came to 1 base and at J to 7 bases, leaving 11 bases not matched to a gene. CDR1 is SEHNR, CDR2 FQNEAQ, per germline (reference sequence). CDR3 loop: CASSLGGQGDYGEKLFF. For the CDR3, the DNA is TGTGCCAGCAGCTTAGGCGGACAGGGTGACTATGGTGAAAAACTGTTTTTT.

This clone was detected once. The chain employs TRBV4-1 and TRBJ2-7, with D possibly called TRBD1 or TRBD2 (5 bases each). Between the trimmed V and J ends, which lost 5 bases and 0 bases, there was a span of 17 bases. The CDR3 covers 16 residues. Germline lookup yields CDR1 MGHRA and CDR2 YSYEKL. CDR3 sequence reads: CASSNFYRDASYEQYF. In DNA, the CDR3 is TGCGCCAGCAGCAACTTTTACCGGGACGCCTCCTACGAGCAGTACTTC.

This rearrangement joins TRBV27 to TRBJ1-4; D ambiguous. From germline, CDR1 is MNHEY and CDR2 SMNVEV (reference sequence). V was cut by 4 bases and J by 6 bases, with 9 bases left in between. The CDR3 contains 13 residues. In DNA form, the CDR3 reads TGTGCCAGCAGTTCCAGAGCGGATGAAAAACTGTTTTTT. Protein: CASSSRADEKLFF.

The chain combines TRBV2 with TRBJ1-5, with 7 bases that match TRBD1. The J segment lost 1 base and the V segment lost 7 bases, leaving 10 bases of the junction unmatched. Germline V gene data show CDR1 as SNHLY and CDR2 as FYNNEI. This CDR3 contains 16 residues. CDR3 protein: CASKETGLTSNQPQHF. CDR3 nucleotides: TGTGCCAGCAAGGAGACAGGGCTGACGAGCAATCAGCCCCAGCATTTT.

The chain joins TRBV5-5 to TRBJ1-4; 7 bases match TRBD1. CDR3 length: 16 amino acids. CDR1 SGHKS and CDR2 YYEKEE come from the germline V gene (reference sequence). V was pared by 0 bases and J by 8 bases, with 10 bases of the junction left unmatched. The CDR3 protein is CASSLAETGLWEKLFF. The CDR3 nucleotides read TGTGCCAGCAGCTTGGCCGAGACAGGGCTTTGGGAAAAACTGTTTTTT.

The rearrangement joins TRBV5-5 to TRBJ1-5; the D is unclear. V lost 0 bases and J 4 bases, leaving 5 bases between the germline ends. Germline V gene sequence: CDR1 SGHKS, CDR2 YYEKEE (reference sequence). The CDR3 has 13 residues. For the CDR3, the DNA is TGTGCCAGCAGCTTGGTTTTAAATCAGCCCCAGCATTTT. Translated: CASSLVLNQPQHF.

The chain has TRBV11-2 and TRBJ2-4; no clear D. This CDR3 region has 16 residues. Trimming stripped 2 bases from V and 6 bases from J, with 17 bases between. Germline loops: CDR1 SGHAT, CDR2 FQNNGV. CDR3 protein: CASSLSRTESRNIQYF. CDR3 DNA sequence: TGTGCCAGCAGCTTAAGTCGGACGGAATCGCGAAACATTCAGTACTTC.

The chain joins TRBV4-2 to TRBJ2-5; TRBD1 matches at 7 bases. The germline gives CDR1 LGHNA, CDR2 YNFKEQ. Unmatched junction bases numbered 10, after V lost 1 base and J lost 5 bases. The CDR3 loop spans 16 amino acids. The DNA of the CDR3 is TGTGCCAGCAGCCAAGGACGGACCCGAGGGGGCGAGACCCAGTACTTC. Protein sequence: CASSQGRTRGGETQYF.

The chain uses TRBV28 and TRBJ2-1; a weak D match, TRBD2 (6 bases). Germline CDR1 and CDR2: MDHEN and SYDVKM. The CDR3 is made up of 14 amino acids. With 5 bases removed from V and 7 bases from J, the gap between germline ends came to 15 bases. The CDR3 spells CASSQYPRGNEQFF. CDR3 nucleotides: TGTGCCAGCAGTCAATACCCCCGGGGGAATGAGCAGTTCTTC.

The gene calls are TRBV11-3 and TRBJ2-4; 9 bases are shared with TRBD1. V shed 6 bases, J shed 10 bases, and the junction held 13 bases outside the gene matches. The CDR3 loop spans 15 amino acids. Germline V lookup: CDR1 SGHNT, CDR2 YENEEA. CDR3 residues: CASSTDRGGPRIQYF. CDR3 nucleotide sequence: TGTGCCAGCAGTACCGACAGGGGGGGGCCGAGGATTCAGTACTTC.

Turning to this clone: Germline and junction disagree at one end, which may indicate a read error. The J gene is TRBJ1-2, the V gene TRBV28; the D is unclear. Looked up from germline, CDR1 is MDHEN and CDR2 is SYDVKM. The CDR3 extends over 13 amino acids. The CDR3 DNA follows: TGTGCCAGCAGTAACCGCCTGAATCAGAGAGTGGGCTTC. Protein: CASSNRLNQRVGF.

The chain uses TRBV30 and TRBJ1-1; 7 nucleotides align to TRBD1. V lost 6 bases and J lost 5; bases outside the gene matches: 12. The CDR3 runs to 14 residues. Germline V lookup: CDR1 GTSNPN, CDR2 SVGIG (reference sequence). CDR3 region: CACRRRGGGTEAFF. The CDR3 bases are TGTGCCTGTAGGCGTCGAGGGGGCGGGACTGAAGCTTTCTTT.

The rearrangement uses TRBV5-5 and TRBJ2-7, with D perhaps matching TRBD1 or TRBD2 (5 bases each). Per the germline V gene, CDR1 is SGHKS and CDR2 is YYEKEE (reference sequence). V lost 4 bases, J lost 6 bases, and 17 bases lay in between. The CDR3 is made up of 14 amino acids. The CDR3 spells CASSPIPEGSEQYF. Here the CDR3 DNA reads TGTGCCAGCAGCCCCATACCCGAGGGGAGCGAGCAGTACTTC. Full variable domain (missing parts from reference TRBV5-5 and TRBJ2-7): DAGVTQSPTHLIKTRGQQVTLRCSPISGHKSVSWYQQVLGQGPQFIFQYYEKEERGRGNFPDRFSARQFPNYSSELNVNALLLGDSALYLCASSPIPEGSEQYFGPGTRLTVT.

The V call is TRBV28, the J call TRBJ2-5; 11 nucleotides agree with TRBD2. Unmatched junction bases numbered 8, after V lost 3 bases and J lost 5 bases. The germline V gene has CDR1 MDHEN and CDR2 SYDVKM. The CDR3 loop spans 16 amino acids. In DNA form, the CDR3 reads TGTGCCAGCAGTTTCGCTAGCGGGAGGTCTCGGGAGACCCAGTACTTC. Protein product: CASSFASGRSRETQYF.

The rearrangement uses TRBV27 and TRBJ2-1, with 8 bases matching TRBD1. The CDR3 has 15 amino acids. The germline gives CDR1 MNHEY, CDR2 SMNVEV (reference sequence). After removal of 6 bases from V and 5 bases from J, the junction contained 9 bases not matched to a gene. Here the CDR3 reads CASSETGTGNNEQFF. DNA for the CDR3: TGTGCCAGCAGCGAAACCGGGACAGGAAACAATGAGCAGTTCTTC.

The chain couples TRBV19 to TRBJ1-3; TRBD1 might be the D (6 bases). From germline, CDR1 is LNHDA and CDR2 SQIVND (reference sequence). Trimming pared 6 bases from V and 0 bases from J, leaving 15 bases between. This CDR3 is 16 amino acids long. The CDR3 reads CASSQGQRFSGNTIYF. For the CDR3, the DNA is TGTGCCAGTAGCCAGGGACAAAGATTCTCTGGAAACACCATATATTTT.

The chain links TRBV4-1 to TRBJ1-3; no definite D call. Deletions cut 2 bases from V and 1 base from J, with 12 bases between. Germline CDR1 is MGHRA and CDR2 is YSYEKL. This CDR3 region has 16 residues. The CDR3 nucleotides read TGCGCCAGCAGCCAACCCCGAGGGCTGTCTGGAAACACCATATATTTT. It codes for CASSQPRGLSGNTIYF.

This clone was observed a single time. The rearrangement uses TRBV7-7 and TRBJ1-2; tentatively, D is TRBD1 (6 bases). CDR1 and CDR2 (germline): SSHAT, FNYEAQ (reference sequence). V was pared by 0 bases and J by 8 bases, with 10 bases between. The CDR3 has 13 residues. CDR3 amino acids: CASSLAQGCGYTF. DNA of the CDR3: TGTGCCAGCAGCTTAGCACAGGGTTGCGGCTACACCTTC.

In this sample, this clone turned up once. The chain combines TRBV7-6 with TRBJ2-5; a possible D gene is TRBD2 (6 bases). The length of the CDR3 is 16 residues. The ends were cut back, 4 bases at V and 4 bases at J, with 19 bases in the middle. Germline V gene data show CDR1 as SGHVS and CDR2 as FNYEAQ. The CDR3 DNA is TGTGCCAGCAGCTCGCCCCTAACTAGGAGGGGAGAGACCCAGTACTTC. This translates into CASSSPLTRRGETQYF. The full variable domain, with the rest looked up from reference TRBV7-6 and TRBJ2-5, is GAGVSQSPRYKVTKRGQDVALRCDPISGHVSLYWYRQALGQGPEFLTYFNYEAQQDKSGLPNDRFSAERPEGSISTLTIQRTEQRDSAMYRCASSSPLTRRGETQYFGPGTRLLVL.

As to this clone: A junction end diverges from the germline sequence, so it may reflect a read error. The genes are TRBV6-1 and TRBJ2-3, with D hard to call. This CDR3 comprises 17 residues. Looked up from germline, CDR1 is MNHNS and CDR2 is SASEGT. The CDR3 sequence: CAISERRLFPSTDTQYF. In nucleotides, the CDR3 is TGTGCCATCAGTGAGCGCAGACTGTTTCCTAGCACAGATACGCAGTATTTT.

V usage is TRBV4-2 and J usage is TRBJ2-3; TRBD2 aligns across 11 bases. Germline CDR1 and CDR2: LGHNA and YNFKEQ. CDR3 length equals 17 residues. After removal of 1 base from V and 4 bases from J, the junction contained 7 bases not matched to a gene. The CDR3 sequence: CASSQASLAGAADTQYF. The CDR3 DNA reads as TGTGCCAGCAGCCAAGCGTCACTAGCGGGAGCTGCAGATACGCAGTATTTT.

This rearrangement joins TRBV11-2 to TRBJ2-1; no reliable D call. There are 15 residues in the CDR3. Germline CDR1 SGHAT, CDR2 FQNNGV. V lost 5 bases and J lost 0, with 11 bases in between. The DNA of the CDR3 is TGTGCCAGCAGCCACGGACCAAGCTCCTACAATGAGCAGTTCTTC. It specifies CASSHGPSSYNEQFF.

CDR3 bases: TGTGCCAGCAGCTCAGGGGCGCTAGAGCCCCAGCATTTT. Protein: CASSSGALEPQHF. V is TRBV7-9 and J is TRBJ1-5; weak D call: TRBD1 (6 bases). V dropped 4 bases and J dropped 8 bases, with 12 bases sitting between them. The CDR3 extends over 13 amino acids. The germline CDR1 and CDR2 sequences are SEHNR and FQNEAQ (reference sequence).

Comment on this clone: At one end the junction does not follow the germline gene, possibly because of a read error. The chain couples TRBV4-1 to TRBJ1-1; D not resolved. Per germline, CDR1 MGHRA and CDR2 YSYEKL. This CDR3 has 11 residues. Here the CDR3 reads CASSQDRRTIF. In DNA form, the CDR3 reads TGCGCCAGCAGCCAAGATCGGCGCACGATCTTT.

The chain uses TRBV5-1 and TRBJ2-1, with D maybe TRBD1 (6 bases). V shed 0 bases and J shed 10 bases, with 23 bases lying between them. The CDR3 is made up of 17 amino acids. The germline V gene has CDR1 SGHRS and CDR2 YFSETQ. CDR3 sequence reads: CASSLALFGQPGAEQFF. The CDR3 DNA follows: TGCGCCAGCAGCTTGGCACTTTTCGGACAGCCAGGGGCAGAGCAGTTCTTC.

The J gene is TRBJ2-2, the V gene TRBV7-9; 11 nucleotides align to TRBD2. The CDR3 spans 16 residues. J was trimmed by 6 bases and V by 5 bases; bases with no gene match: 8. CDR1 is SEHNR and CDR2 is FQNEAQ in the germline V gene (reference sequence). CDR3 DNA sequence: TGTGCCAGCAGCCCAGTAGCGGGAGGGCCGGCCGGGGAGCTGTTTTTT. It encodes CASSPVAGGPAGELFF.

The chain combines TRBV2 with TRBJ1-2, with unresolved D. The germline V and J ends were trimmed by 1 base and 4 bases, with 10 bases remaining between them. CDR1 and CDR2 (germline): SNHLY, FYNNEI. The CDR3 spans 14 residues. CDR3 in DNA: TGTGCCAGCAGTGAAGTGGGCGAATCCTATGGCTACACCTTC. Protein product: CASSEVGESYGYTF. Using reference TRBV2 and TRBJ1-2 for the parts outside the CDR3, the full variable domain is EPEVTQTPSHQVTQMGQEVILRCVPISNHLYFYWYRQILGQKVEFLVSFYNNEISEKSEIFDDQFSVERPDGSNFTLKIRSTKLEDSAMYFCASSEVGESYGYTFGSGTRLTVV.

The chain has TRBV11-2 and TRBJ2-1; D not certain. The germline V gene has CDR1 SGHAT and CDR2 FQNNGV. The CDR3 length is 13 residues. V lost 2 bases and J lost 8, with 10 bases in between. CDR3 protein: CASSLRTRDEQFF. For the CDR3, the DNA is TGTGCCAGCAGCTTACGAACACGAGATGAGCAGTTCTTC. Filled out from reference TRBV11-2 and TRBJ2-1, the complete variable domain reads EAGVAQSPRYKIIEKRQSVAFWCNPISGHATLYWYQQILGQGPKLLIQFQNNGVVDDSQLPKDRFSAERLKGVDSTLKIQPAKLEDSAVYLCASSLRTRDEQFFGPGTRLTVL.

The chain is built from TRBV5-1 and TRBJ2-6; TRBD2 matches at 12 bases. The CDR3 length is 19 residues. Germline V gene lookup returns CDR1 SGHRS and CDR2 YFSETQ. Unmatched junction bases numbered 9, after V lost 1 base and J lost 4 bases. CDR3 sequence: CASSLWALAGGQGANVLTF. CDR3 nucleotide sequence: TGCGCCAGCAGCTTGTGGGCACTAGCGGGAGGCCAAGGGGCCAACGTCCTGACTTTC.

Of note for this clone: Other DNA sequences from this sample encode an identical CDR3 as well. The chain couples TRBV5-1 to TRBJ2-7; D not resolved. V lost 0 bases and J 1 base, leaving 8 bases between the germline ends. There are 14 residues in the CDR3. CDR1 and CDR2 (germline): SGHRS, YFSETQ. This CDR3 is CASSLALGSYEQYF. DNA of the CDR3: TGCGCCAGCAGCTTGGCGCTAGGTTCCTACGAGCAGTACTTC.